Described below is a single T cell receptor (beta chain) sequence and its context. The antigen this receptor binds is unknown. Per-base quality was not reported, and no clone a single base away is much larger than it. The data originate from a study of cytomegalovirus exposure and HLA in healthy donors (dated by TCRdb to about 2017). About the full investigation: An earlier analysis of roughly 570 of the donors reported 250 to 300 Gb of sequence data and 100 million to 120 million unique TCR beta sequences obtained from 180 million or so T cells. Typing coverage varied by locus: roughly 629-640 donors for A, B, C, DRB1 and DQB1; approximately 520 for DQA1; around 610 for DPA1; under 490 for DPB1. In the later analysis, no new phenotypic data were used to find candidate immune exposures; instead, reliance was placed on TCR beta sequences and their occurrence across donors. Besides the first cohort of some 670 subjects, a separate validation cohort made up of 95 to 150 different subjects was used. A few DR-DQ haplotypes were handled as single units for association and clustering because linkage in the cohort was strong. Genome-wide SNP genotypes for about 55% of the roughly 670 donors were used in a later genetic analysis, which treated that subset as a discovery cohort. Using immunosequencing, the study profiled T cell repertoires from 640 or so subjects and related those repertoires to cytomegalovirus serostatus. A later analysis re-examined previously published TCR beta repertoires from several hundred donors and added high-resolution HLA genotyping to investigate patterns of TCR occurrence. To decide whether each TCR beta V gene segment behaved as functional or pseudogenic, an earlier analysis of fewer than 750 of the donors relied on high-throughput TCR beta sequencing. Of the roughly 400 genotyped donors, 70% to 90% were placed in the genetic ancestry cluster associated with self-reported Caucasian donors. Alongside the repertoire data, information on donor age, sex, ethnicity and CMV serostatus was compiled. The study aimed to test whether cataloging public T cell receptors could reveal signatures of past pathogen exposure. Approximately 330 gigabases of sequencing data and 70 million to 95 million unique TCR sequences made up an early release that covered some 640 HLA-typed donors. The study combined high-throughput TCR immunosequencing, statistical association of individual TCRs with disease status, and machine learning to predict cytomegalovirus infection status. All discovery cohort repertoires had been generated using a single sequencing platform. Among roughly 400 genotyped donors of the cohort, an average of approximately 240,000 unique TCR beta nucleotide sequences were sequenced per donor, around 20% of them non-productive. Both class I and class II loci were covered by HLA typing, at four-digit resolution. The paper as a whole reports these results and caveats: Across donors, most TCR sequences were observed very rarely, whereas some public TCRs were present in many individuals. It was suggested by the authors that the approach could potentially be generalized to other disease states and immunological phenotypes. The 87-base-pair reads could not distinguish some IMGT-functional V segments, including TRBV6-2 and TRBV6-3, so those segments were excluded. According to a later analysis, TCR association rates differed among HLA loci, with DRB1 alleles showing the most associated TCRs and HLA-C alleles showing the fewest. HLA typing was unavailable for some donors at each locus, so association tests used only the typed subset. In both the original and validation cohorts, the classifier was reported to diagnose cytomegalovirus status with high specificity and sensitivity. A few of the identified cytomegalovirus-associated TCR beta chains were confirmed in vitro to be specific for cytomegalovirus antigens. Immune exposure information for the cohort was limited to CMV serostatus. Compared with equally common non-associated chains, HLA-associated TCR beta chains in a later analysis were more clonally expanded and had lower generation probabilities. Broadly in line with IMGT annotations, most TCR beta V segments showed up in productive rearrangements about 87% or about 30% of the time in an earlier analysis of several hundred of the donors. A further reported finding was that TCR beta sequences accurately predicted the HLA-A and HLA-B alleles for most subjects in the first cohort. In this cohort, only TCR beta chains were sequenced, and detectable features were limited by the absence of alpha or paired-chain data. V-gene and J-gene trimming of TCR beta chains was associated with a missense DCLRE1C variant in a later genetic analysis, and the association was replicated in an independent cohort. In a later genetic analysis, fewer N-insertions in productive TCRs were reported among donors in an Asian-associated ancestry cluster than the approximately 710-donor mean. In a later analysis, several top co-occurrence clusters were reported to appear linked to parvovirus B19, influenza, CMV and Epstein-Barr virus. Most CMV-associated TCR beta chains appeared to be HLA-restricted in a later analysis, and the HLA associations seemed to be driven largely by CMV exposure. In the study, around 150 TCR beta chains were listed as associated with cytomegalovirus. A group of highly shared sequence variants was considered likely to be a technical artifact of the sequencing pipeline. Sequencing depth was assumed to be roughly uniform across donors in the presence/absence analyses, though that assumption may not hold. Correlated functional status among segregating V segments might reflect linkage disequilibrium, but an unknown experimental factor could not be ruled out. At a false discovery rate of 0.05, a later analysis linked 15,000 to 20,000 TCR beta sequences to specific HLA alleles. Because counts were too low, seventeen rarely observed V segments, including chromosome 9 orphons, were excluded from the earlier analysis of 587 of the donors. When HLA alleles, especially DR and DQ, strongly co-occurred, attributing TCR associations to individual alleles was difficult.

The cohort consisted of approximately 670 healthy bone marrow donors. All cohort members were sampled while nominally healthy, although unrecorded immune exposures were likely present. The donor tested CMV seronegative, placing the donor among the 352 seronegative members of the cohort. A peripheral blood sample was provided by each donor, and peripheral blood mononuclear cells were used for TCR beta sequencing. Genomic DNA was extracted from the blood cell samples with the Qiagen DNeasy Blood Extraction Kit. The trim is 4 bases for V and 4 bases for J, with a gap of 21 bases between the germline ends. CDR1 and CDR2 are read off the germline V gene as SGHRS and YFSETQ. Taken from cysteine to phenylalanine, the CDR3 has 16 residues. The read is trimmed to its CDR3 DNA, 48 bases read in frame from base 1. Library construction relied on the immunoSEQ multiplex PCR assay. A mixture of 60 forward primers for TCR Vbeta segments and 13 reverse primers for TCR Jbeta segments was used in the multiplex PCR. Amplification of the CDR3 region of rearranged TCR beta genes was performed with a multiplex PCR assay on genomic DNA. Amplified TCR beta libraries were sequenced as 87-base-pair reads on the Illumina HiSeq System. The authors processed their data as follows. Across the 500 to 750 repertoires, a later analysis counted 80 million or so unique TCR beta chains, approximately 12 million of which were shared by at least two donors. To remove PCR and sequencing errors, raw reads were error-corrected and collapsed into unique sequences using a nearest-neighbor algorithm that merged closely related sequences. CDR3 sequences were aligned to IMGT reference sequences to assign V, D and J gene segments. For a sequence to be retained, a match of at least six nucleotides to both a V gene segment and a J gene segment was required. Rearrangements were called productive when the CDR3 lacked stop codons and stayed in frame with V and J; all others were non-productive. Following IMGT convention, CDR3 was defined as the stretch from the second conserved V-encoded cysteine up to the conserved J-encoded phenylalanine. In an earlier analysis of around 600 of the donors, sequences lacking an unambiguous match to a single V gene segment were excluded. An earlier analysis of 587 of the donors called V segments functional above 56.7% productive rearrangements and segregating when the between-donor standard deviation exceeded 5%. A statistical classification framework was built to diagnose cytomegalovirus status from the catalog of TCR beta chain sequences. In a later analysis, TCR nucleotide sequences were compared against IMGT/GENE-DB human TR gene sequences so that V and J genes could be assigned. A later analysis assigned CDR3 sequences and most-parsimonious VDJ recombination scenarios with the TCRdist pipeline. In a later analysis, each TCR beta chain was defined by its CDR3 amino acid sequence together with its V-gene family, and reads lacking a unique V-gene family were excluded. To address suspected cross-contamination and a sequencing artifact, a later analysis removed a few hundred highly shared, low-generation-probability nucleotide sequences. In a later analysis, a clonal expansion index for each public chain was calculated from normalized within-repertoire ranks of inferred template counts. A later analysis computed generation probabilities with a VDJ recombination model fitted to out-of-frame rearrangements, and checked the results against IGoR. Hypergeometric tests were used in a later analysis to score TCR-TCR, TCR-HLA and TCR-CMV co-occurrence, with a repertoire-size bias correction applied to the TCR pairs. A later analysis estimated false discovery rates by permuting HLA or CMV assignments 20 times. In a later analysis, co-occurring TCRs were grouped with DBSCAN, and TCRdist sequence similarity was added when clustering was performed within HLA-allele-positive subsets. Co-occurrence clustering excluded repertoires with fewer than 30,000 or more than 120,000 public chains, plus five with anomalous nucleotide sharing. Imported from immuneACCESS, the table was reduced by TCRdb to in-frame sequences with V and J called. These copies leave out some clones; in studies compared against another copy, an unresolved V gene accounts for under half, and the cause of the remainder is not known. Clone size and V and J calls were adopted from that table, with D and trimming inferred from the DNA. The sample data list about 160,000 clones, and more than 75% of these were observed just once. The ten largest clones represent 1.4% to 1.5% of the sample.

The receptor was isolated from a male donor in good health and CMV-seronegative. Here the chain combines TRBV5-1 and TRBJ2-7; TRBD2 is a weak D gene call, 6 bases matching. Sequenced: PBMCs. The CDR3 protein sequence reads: CASSQTSGTYDYEQYF. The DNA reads TGCGCCAGCAGCCAGACGTCCGGGACTTATGATTACGAGCAGTACTTC.